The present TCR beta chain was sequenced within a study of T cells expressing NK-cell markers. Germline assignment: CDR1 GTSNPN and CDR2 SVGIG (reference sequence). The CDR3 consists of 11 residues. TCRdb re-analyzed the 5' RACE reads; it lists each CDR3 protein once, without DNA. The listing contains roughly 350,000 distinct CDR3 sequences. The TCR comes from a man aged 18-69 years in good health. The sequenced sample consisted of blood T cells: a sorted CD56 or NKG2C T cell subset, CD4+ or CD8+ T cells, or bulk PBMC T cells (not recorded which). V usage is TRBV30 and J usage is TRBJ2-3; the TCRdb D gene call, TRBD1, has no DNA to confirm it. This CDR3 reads CASGRGDTQYF.